This T cell receptor beta chain originates from a study of T cells in Graves' hyperthyroidism and ophthalmopathy. Across the study: At the time of initial diagnosis and before any treatment, peripheral blood was collected.

Amplification of TCR beta CDR3 regions was performed using RNA transcripts as template. HTBI primers were used for first-round RT-PCR of the TCR CDR3. In TCRdb, the multiplex PCR reads were re-called with MiXCR into one record per CDR3 protein. The sample has hundreds of thousands of distinct CDR3 sequences, about 14% seen once; the top ten hold roughly 10%. V lost 3 bases to trimming and J lost 2 bases; unmatched junction nucleotides: 11. Germline V gene sequence: CDR1 LGHNA, CDR2 YSLEER. This CDR3 region has 18 residues. The source is a woman between 18 and 30 years old with Graves' hyperthyroidism. The rearrangement uses TRBV4-3 and TRBJ2-1, with TRBD2 matching 9 bases. Sequencing was carried out using blood. The CDR3 region has the DNA TGCGCCAGCAGCCACGGCCAGTTAGCGGGAGAGACCTACAATGAGCAGTTCTTC. Its protein product is CASSHGQLAGETYNEQFF.